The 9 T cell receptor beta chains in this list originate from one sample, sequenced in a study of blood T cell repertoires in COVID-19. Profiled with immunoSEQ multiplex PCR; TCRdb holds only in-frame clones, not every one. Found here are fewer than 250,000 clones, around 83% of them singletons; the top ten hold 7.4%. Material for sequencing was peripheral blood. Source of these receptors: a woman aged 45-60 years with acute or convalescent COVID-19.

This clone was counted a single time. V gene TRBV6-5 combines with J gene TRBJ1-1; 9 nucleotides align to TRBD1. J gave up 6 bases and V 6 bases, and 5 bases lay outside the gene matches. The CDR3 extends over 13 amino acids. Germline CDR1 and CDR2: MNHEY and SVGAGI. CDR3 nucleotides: TGTGCCAGCAGACAGGGGGCATTCTCTGAAGCTTTCTTT. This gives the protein CASRQGAFSEAFF.

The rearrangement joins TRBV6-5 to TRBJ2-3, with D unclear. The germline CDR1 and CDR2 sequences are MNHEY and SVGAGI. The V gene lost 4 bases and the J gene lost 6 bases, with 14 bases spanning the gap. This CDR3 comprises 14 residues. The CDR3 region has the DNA TGTGCCAGCAGTTCAGATCCCCCTCGCGATACGCAGTATTTT. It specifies CASSSDPPRDTQYF.

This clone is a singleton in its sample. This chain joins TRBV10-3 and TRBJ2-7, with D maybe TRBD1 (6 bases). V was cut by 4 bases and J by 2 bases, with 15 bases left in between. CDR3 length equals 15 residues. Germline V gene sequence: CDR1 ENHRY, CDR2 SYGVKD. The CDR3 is CAISAGQGSPYEQYF. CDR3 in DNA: TGTGCCATCAGTGCTGGGCAGGGGAGCCCCTACGAGCAGTACTTC.

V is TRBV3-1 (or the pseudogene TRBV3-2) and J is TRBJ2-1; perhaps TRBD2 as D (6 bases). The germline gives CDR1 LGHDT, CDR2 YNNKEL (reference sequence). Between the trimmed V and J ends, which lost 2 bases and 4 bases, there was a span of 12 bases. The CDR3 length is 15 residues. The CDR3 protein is CASSQSTSGYNEQFF. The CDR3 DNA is TGTGCCAGCAGCCAAAGCACCAGCGGGTACAATGAGCAGTTCTTC.

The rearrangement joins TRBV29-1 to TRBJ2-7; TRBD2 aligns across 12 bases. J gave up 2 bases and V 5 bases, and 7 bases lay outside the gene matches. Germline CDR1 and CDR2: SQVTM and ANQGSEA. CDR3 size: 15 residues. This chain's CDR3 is CSVRTSGTSTYEQYF. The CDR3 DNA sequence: TGCAGCGTTCGGACTAGCGGGACTTCAACCTACGAGCAGTACTTC.

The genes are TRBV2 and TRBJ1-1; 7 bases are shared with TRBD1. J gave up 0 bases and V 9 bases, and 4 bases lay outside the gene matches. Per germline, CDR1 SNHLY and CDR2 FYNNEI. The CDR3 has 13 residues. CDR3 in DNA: TGTGCCAGTGGGGACAGTATGAACACTGAAGCTTTCTTT. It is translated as CASGDSMNTEAFF.

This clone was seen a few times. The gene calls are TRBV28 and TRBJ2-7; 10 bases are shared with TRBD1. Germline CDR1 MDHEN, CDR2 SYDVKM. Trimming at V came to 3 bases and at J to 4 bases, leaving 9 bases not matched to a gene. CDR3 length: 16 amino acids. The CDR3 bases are TGTGCCAGCAGTTTCGGGATCCGGGACAGGGGATACGAGCAGTACTTC. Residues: CASSFGIRDRGYEQYF. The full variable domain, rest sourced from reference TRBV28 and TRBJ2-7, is DVKVTQSSRYLVKRTGEKVFLECVQDMDHENMFWYRQDPGLGLRLIYFSYDVKMKEKGDIPEGYSVSREKKERFSLILESASTNQTSMYLCASSFGIRDRGYEQYFGPGTRLTVT.

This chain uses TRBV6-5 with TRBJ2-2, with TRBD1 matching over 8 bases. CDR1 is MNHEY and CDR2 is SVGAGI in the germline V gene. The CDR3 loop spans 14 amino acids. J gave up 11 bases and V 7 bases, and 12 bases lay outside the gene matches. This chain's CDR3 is CASIQRTGRDELFF. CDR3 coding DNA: TGTGCCAGCATTCAAAGGACAGGGCGGGATGAGCTGTTTTTT.

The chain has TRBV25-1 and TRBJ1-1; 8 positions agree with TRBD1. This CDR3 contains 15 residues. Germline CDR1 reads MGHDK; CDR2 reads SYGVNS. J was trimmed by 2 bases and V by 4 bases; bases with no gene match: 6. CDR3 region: CASSGTGTGNTEAFF. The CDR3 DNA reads TGTGCCAGCAGTGGGACCGGGACAGGAAACACTGAAGCTTTCTTT.